Listed below are T cell receptor beta chains from one sample, sequenced in a study of shared clonotypes between healthy human individuals. The method was immunoSEQ multiplex PCR; TCRdb's version includes in-frame clones alone and lacks a portion of them. The data contain around 350,000 clones, more than 60% of them singletons. The source material was memory CD4+ T cells sorted from blood. These receptors all come from a man aged 25 to 40 in good health. The CDR3 runs from the conserved cysteine through the conserved F or W. Fields, in order: clone size, J gene, V gene, D gene, CDR3 DNA, CDR3 protein. A D gene is named only where the DNA matches it firmly. A clone size is listed for some rows: how often the clone was seen (once, few, many), or a class if it is expanded.

. TRBJ2-5 TRBV5-5 . TGTGCCAGCAGCTTAGGGGCTCGGGCGGGAATTAGTACCCAGTACTTC CASSLGARAGISTQYF
. TRBJ2-7 TRBV7-3 TRBD2 TGTGCCAGCAGCCCCCAGAGGACTAGCGCTTTTTACGAGCAGTACTTC CASSPQRTSAFYEQYF
. TRBJ1-3 TRBV5-1 . TGCGCCAGCAGCTTGGTAGGTAGAGCCAGCTCTGGAAACACCATATATTTT CASSLVGRASSGNTIYF
. TRBJ2-5 TRBV4-2 . TGTGCCAGCAGCCAAGAACCAGTCCCCAGGACTGAGGGTACCCAGTACTTC CASSQEPVPRTEGTQYF
. TRBJ2-3 TRBV5-4 TRBD2 TGTGCCAGCAGCTTGACTAGCGGCCTCAGGAATACGCAGTATTTT CASSLTSGLRNTQYF
. TRBJ2-7 TRBV7-2 TRBD1 TGTGCCAGCAGCCCAACGACAGGGTCCTACGAGCAGTACTTC CASSPTTGSYEQYF
. TRBJ1-1 TRBV11-2 . TGTGCCAGCAGCTTAGCTGGAGGCAGGGGCACTGAAGCTTTCTTT CASSLAGGRGTEAFF
. TRBJ2-3 TRBV11-2 TRBD2 TGTGCCAGCAGCGCCACTAGCGGGGAGGGTACGCAGTATTTT CASSATSGEGTQYF
. TRBJ2-7 TRBV7-2 . TGTGCCAGCAGCTTAGCGGGGGGCGGGAGTCTAACCTACGAGCAGTACTTC CASSLAGGGSLTYEQYF
medium-sized TRBJ2-5 TRBV4-1 TRBD1 TGCGCCAGCAGCCAGCCTCTAGAGGGGGCACGACGGGGAGAGACCCAGTACTTC CASSQPLEGARRGETQYF
. TRBJ2-6 TRBV1 . TGCACCAGCAGCGGCAACTGTTTAAGTCGGGCCAACGTCCTGACTTTC CTSSGNCLSRANVLTF
once TRBJ1-2 TRBV15 . TGTGCCACCAGCTCGGACCTGAACTATGGCTACACCTTC CATSSDLNYGYTF
many TRBJ2-5 TRBV19 . TGTGCCAGTAGTATACCAGGAGATGTGCGTAGGGAGACCCAGTACTTC CASSIPGDVRRETQYF
. TRBJ2-1 TRBV7-2 TRBD2 TGTGCCAGCAGCCGGACTAGCGGGAGTACCTACAATGAGCAGTTCTTC CASSRTSGSTYNEQFF
. TRBJ2-3 TRBV6-1 TRBD1 TGTGCCAGCAGTGGCCGGGACAGGGGCCGTAGCACAGATACGCAGTATTTT CASSGRDRGRSTDTQYF
. TRBJ1-3 TRBV5-1 . TGCGCCAGCAGCGCTTATGGACAGAGAAGCTCTGGAAACACCATATATTTT CASSAYGQRSSGNTIYF
. TRBJ2-5 TRBV5-1 TRBD2 TGCGCCAGCAGCTTGGCCCTAGCGGGAGGTGAGACCCAGTACTTC CASSLALAGGETQYF